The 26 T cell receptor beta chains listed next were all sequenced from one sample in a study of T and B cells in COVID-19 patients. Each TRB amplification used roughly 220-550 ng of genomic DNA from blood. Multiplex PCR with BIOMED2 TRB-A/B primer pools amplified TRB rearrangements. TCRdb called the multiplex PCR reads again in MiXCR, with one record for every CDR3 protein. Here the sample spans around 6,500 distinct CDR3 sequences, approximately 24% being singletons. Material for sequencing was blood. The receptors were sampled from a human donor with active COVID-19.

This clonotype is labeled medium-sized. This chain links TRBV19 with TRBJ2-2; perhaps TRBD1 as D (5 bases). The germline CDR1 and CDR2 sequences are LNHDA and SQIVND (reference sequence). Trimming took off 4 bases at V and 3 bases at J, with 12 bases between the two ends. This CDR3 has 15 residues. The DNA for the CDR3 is TGTGCCAGTAGTAAAAGGGGAAGGGACACCGGGGAGCTGTTTTTT. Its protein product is CASSKRGRDTGELFF.

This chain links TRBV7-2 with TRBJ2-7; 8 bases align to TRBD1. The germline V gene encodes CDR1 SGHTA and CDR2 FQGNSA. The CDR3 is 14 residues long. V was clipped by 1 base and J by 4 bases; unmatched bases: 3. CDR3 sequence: CASSLGQGAYEQYF. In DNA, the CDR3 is TGTGCCAGCAGCTTAGGGCAGGGGGCGTACGAGCAGTACTTC.

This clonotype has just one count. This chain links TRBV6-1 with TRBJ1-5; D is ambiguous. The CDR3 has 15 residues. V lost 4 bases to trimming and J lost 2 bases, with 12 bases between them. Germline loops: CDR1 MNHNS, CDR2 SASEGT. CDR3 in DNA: TGTGCCAGCAGTGCTTGGTATTCGGGCAATCAGCCCCAGCATTTT. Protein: CASSAWYSGNQPQHF.

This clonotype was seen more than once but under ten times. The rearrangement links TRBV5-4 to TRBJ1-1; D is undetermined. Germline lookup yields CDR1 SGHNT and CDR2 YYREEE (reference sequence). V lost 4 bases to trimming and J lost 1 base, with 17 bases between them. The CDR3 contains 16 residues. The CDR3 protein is CASSPKSQLTNTEAFF. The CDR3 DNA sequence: TGTGCCAGCAGCCCAAAATCACAACTCACGAACACTGAAGCTTTCTTT.

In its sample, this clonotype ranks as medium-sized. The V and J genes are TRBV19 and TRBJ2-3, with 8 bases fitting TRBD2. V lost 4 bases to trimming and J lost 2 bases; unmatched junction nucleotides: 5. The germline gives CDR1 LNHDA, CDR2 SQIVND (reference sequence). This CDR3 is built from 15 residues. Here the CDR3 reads CASSTLSGNTDTQYF. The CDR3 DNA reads TGTGCCAGTAGTACTCTTAGCGGGAACACAGATACGCAGTATTTT. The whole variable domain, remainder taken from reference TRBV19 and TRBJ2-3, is DGGITQSPKYLFRKEGQNVTLSCEQNLNHDAMYWYRQDPGQGLRLIYYSQIVNDFQKGDIAEGYSVSREKKESFPLTVTSAQKNPTAFYLCASSTLSGNTDTQYFGPGTRLTVL.

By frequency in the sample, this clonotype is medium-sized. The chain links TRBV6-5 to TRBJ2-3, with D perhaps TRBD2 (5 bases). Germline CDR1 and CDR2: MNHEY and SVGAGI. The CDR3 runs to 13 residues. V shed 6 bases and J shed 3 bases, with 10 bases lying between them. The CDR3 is CASSRTPTDTQYF. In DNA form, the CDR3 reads TGTGCCAGCAGCCGGACTCCGACAGATACGCAGTATTTT.

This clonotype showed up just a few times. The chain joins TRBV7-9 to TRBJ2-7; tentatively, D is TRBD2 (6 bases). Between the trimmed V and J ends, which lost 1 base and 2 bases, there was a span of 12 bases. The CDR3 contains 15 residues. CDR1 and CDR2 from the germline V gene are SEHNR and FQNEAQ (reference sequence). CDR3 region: CASSLVGSPPYEQYF. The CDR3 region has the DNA TGTGCCAGCAGCTTAGTCGGGAGTCCCCCCTACGAGCAGTACTTC.

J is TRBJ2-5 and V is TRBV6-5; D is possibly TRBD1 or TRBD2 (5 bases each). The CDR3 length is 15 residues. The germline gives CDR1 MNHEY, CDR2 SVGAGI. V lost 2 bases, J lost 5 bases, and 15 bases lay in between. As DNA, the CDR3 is TGTGCCAGCAGTTACGAGCCCTGGGGCGGGGAGACCCAGTACTTC. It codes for CASSYEPWGGETQYF.

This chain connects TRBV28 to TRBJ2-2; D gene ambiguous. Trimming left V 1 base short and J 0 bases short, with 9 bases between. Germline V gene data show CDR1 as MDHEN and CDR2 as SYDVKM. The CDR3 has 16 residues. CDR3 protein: CASSLLSTANTGELFF. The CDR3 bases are TGTGCCAGCAGTTTATTATCGACGGCGAACACCGGGGAGCTGTTTTTT.

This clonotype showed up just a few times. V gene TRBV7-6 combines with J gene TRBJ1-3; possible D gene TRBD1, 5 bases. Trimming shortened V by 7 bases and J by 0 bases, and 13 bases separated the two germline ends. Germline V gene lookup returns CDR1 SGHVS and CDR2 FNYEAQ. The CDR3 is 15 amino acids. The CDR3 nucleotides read TGTGCCAGCACCTCTGGGGGGTCCTCTGGAAACACCATATATTTT. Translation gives CASTSGGSSGNTIYF. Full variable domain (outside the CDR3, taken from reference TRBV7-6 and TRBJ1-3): GAGVSQSPRYKVTKRGQDVALRCDPISGHVSLYWYRQALGQGPEFLTYFNYEAQQDKSGLPNDRFSAERPEGSISTLTIQRTEQRDSAMYRCASTSGGSSGNTIYFGEGSWLTVV.

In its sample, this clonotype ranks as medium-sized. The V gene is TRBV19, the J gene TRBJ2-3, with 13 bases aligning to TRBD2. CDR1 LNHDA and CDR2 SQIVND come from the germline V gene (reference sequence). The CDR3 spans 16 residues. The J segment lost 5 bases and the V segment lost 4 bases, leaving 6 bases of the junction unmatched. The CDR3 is CASSTTSGRARDTQYF. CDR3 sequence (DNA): TGTGCCAGTAGTACCACTAGCGGGAGGGCCCGAGATACGCAGTATTTT.

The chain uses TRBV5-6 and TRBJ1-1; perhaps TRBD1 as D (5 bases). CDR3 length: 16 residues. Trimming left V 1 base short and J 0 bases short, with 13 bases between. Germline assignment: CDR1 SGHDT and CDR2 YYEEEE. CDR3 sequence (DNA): TGTGCCAGCAGCTTGTACCGGGAGGGGATGAACACTGAAGCTTTCTTT. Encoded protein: CASSLYREGMNTEAFF.

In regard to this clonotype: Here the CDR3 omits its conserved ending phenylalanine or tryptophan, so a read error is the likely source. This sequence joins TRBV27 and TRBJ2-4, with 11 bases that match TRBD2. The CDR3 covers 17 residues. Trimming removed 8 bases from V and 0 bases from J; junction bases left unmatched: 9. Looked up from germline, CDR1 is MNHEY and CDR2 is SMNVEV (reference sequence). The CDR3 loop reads CASAALAGVVAKNIQYL. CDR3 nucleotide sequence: TGTGCCAGCGCGGCACTAGCGGGAGTGGTAGCCAAAAACATTCAGTACCTC.

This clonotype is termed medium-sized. CDR3 protein: CSAPTANTEAFF. The CDR3 DNA reads TGCAGCGCACCGACAGCGAACACTGAAGCTTTCTTT. The V gene is TRBV29-1, the J gene TRBJ1-1, with D possibly matching TRBD1 (5 bases). The CDR3 spans 12 residues. V lost 7 bases and J lost 1, with 10 bases in between. The germline V gene encodes CDR1 SQVTM and CDR2 ANQGSEA.

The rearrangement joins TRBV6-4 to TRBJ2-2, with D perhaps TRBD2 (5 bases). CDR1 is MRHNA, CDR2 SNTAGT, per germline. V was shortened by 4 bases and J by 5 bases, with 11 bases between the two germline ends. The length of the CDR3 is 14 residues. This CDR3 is CASSASPGTGELFF. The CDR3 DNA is TGTGCCAGCAGTGCTAGCCCGGGGACCGGGGAGCTGTTTTTT.

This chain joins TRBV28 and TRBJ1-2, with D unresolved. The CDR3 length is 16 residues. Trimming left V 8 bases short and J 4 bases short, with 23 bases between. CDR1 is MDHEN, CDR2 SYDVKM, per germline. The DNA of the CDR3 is TGTGCCAGCTTATCCCCCAGGCAGACCACCATCTATGGCTACACCTTC. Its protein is CASLSPRQTTIYGYTF.

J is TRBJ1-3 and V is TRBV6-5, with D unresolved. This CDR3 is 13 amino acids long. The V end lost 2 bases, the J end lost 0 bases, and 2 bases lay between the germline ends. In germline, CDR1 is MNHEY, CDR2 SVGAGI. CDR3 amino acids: CASSYISGNTIYF. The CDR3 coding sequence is TGTGCCAGCAGTTACATCTCTGGAAACACCATATATTTT.

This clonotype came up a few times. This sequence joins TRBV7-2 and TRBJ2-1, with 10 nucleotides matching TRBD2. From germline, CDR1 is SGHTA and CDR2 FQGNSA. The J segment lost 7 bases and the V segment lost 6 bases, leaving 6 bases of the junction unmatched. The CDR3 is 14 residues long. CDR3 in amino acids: CASRPSGSGNEQFF. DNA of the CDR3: TGTGCCAGCAGGCCTAGCGGGAGTGGGAATGAGCAGTTCTTC.

The chain's CDR3 is CASSLERVDYGYTF. CDR3 nucleotide sequence: TGTGCCAGCAGCTTGGAAAGGGTCGACTATGGCTACACCTTC. The chain recombines TRBV5-4 with TRBJ1-2, with D uncertain. From germline, CDR1 is SGHNT and CDR2 YYREEE (reference sequence). The CDR3 is 14 residues long. V was pared by 0 bases and J by 3 bases, with 9 bases between.

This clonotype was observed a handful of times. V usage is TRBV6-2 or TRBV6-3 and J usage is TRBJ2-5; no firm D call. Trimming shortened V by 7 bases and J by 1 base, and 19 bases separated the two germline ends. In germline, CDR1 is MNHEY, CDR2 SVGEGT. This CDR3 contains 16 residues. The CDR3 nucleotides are TGTGCCAGCAACCGGTGGGCAGGAACTACCCAAGAGACCCAGTACTTC. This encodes CASNRWAGTTQETQYF.

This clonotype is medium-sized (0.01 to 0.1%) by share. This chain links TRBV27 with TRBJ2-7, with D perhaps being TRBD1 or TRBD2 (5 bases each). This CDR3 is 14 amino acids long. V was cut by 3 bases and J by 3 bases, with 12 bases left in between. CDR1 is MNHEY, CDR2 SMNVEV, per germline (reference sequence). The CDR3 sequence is CASSFGRGDYEQYF. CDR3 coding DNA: TGTGCCAGCAGTTTTGGTAGGGGAGACTACGAGCAGTACTTC.

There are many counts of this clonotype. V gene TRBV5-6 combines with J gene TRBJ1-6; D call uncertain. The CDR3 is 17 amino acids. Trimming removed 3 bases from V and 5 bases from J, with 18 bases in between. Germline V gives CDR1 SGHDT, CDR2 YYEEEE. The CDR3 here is CASSSLAGSSDNSPLHF. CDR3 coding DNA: TGTGCCAGCAGCTCCTTAGCGGGTAGCTCTGATAATTCACCCCTCCACTTT.

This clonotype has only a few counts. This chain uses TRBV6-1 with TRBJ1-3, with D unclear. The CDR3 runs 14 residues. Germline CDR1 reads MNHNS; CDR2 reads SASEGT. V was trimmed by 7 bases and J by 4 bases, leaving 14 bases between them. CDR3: CASKVGSLGNTIYF. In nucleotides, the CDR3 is TGTGCCAGCAAAGTAGGTTCTTTAGGAAACACCATATATTTT.

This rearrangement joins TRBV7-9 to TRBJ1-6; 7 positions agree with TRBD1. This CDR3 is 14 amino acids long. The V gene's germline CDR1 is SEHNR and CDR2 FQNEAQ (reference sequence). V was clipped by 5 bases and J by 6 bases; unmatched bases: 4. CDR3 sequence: CASSAGQTNSPLHF. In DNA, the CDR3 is TGTGCCAGCAGCGCGGGACAGACTAATTCACCCCTCCACTTT.

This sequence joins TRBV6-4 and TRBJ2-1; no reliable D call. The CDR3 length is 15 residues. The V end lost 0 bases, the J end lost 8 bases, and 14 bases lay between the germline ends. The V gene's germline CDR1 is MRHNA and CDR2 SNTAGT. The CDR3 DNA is TGTGCCAGCAGTGACTCGATAGAAGCTGGGGATGAGCAGTTCTTC. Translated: CASSDSIEAGDEQFF.

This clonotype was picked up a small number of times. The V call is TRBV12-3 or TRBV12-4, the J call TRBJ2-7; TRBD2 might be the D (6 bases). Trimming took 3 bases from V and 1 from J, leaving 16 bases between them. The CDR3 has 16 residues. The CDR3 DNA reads TGTGCCAGCAGTTTTCTCCTTGGCGGGAAGTCCTACGAGCAGTACTTC. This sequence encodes CASSFLLGGKSYEQYF.